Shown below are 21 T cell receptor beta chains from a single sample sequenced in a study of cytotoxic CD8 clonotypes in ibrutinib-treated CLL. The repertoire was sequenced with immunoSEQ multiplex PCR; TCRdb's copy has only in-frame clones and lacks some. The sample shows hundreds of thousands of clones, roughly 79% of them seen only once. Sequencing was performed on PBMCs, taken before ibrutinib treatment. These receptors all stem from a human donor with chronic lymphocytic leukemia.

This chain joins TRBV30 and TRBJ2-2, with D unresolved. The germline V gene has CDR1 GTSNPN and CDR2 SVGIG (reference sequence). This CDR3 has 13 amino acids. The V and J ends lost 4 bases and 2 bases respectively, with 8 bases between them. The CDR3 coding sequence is TGTGCCTGGACATATGTTAACACCGGGGAGCTGTTTTTT. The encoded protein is CAWTYVNTGELFF.

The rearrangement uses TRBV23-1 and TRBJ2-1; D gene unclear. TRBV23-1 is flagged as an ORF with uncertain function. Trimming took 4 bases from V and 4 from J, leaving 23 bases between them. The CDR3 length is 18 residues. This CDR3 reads CASSPGANPPTLYNEQFF. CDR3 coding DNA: TGCGCCAGCAGTCCAGGAGCCAACCCCCCGACCTTATACAATGAGCAGTTCTTC.

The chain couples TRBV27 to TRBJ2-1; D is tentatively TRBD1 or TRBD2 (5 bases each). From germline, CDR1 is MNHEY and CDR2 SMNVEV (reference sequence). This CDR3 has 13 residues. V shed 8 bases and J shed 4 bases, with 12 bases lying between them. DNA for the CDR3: TGTGCCAGCGGGTTGGGACGATACAATGAGCAGTTCTTC. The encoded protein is CASGLGRYNEQFF.

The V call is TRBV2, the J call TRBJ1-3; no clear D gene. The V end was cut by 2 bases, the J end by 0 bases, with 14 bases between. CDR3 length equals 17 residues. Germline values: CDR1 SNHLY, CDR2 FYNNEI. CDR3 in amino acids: CASSERFQPSSGNTIYF. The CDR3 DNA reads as TGTGCCAGCAGTGAACGTTTCCAGCCGAGCTCTGGAAACACCATATATTTT.

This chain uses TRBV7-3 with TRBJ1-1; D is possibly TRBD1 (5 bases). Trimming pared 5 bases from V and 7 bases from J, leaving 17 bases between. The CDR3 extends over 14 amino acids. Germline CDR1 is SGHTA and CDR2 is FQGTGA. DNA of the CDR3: TGTGCCAGCAGCCAAGGGCCCTTAACAGGTGAAGCTTTCTTT. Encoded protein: CASSQGPLTGEAFF.

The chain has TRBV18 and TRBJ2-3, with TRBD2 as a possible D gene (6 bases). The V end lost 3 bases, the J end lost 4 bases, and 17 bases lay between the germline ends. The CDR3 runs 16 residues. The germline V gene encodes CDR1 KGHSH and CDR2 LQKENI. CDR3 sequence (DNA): TGTGCCAGCTCACCCGTAACTCCGGGAGTAGCAGATACGCAGTATTTT. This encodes CASSPVTPGVADTQYF.

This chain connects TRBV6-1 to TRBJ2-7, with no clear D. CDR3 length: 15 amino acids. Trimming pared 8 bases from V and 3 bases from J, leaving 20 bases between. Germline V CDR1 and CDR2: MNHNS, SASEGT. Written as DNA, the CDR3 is TGTGCCAGCTTAATGAGGCGCCGGAACTACTACGAGCAGTACTTC. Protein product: CASLMRRRNYYEQYF.

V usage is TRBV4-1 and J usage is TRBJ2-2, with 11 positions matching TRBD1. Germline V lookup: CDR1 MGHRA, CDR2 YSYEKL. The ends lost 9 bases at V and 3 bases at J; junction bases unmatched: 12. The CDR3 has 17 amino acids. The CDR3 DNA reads TGCGCCAGGAGACCCCCCCCGGGACAGGGGGACACCGGGGAGCTGTTTTTT. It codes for CARRPPPGQGDTGELFF.

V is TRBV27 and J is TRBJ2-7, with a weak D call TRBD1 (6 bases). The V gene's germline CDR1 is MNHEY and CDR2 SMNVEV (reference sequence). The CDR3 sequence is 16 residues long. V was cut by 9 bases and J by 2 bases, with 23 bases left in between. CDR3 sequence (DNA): TGTGCCAGTCTCCTCAAGGGGGAAGGGGCCCCCTACGAGCAGTACTTC. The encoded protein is CASLLKGEGAPYEQYF.

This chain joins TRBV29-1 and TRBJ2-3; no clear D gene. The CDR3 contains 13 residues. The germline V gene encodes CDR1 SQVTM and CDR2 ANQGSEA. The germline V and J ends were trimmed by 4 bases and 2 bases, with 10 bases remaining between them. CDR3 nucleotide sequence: TGCAGCGTTGCTCTCACGGCCACAGATACGCAGTATTTT. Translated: CSVALTATDTQYF.

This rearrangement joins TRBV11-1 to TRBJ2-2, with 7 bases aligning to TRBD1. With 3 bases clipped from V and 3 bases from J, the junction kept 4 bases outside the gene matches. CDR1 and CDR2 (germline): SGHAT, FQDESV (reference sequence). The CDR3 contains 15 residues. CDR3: CASSLRGRYTGELFF. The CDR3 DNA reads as TGTGCCAGCAGCTTGAGGGGGCGGTACACCGGGGAGCTGTTTTTT.

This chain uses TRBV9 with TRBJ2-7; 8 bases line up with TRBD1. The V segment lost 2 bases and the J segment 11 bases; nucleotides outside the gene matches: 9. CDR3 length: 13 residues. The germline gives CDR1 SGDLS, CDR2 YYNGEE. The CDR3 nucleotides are TGTGCCAGCAGCGTGGAACCAGGGGGCCAGAAGTACTTC. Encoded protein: CASSVEPGGQKYF.

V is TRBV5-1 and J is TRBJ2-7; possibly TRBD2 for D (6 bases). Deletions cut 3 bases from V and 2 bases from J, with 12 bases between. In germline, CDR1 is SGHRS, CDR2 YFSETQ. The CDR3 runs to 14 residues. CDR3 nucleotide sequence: TGCGCCAGCAGCTCGCCGGGAGCCGCCTACGAGCAGTACTTC. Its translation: CASSSPGAAYEQYF.

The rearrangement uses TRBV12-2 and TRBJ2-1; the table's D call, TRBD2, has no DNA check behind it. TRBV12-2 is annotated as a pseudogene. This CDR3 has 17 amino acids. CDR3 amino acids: CASRFLAGTSSYNEQFF. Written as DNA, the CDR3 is TGTGCAAGTCGCTTCTTAGCGGGGACTAGCTCCTACAATGAGCAGTTCTTC.

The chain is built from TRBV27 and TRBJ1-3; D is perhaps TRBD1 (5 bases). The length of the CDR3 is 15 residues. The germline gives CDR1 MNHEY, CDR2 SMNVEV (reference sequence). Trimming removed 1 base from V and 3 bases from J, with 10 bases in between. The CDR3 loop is CASSLWRGGGNTIYF. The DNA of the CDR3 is TGTGCCAGCAGTTTATGGCGGGGGGGTGGAAACACCATATATTTT.

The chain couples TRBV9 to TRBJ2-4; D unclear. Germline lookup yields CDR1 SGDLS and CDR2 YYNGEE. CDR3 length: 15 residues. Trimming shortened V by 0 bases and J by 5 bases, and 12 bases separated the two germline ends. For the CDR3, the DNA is TGTGCCAGCAGCGTAGACGGAGCGAGACAAAACATTCAGTACTTC. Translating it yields CASSVDGARQNIQYF.

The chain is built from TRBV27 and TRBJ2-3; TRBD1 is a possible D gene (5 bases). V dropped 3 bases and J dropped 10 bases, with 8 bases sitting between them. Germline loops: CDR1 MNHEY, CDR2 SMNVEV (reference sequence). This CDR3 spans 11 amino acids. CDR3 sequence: CASSLGRAQYF. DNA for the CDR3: TGTGCCAGCAGTTTGGGGCGCGCGCAGTATTTT.

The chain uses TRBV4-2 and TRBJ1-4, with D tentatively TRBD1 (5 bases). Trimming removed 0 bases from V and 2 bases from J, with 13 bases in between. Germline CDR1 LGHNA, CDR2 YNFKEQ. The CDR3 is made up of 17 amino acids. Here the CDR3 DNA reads TGTGCCAGCAGCCAAGATGGTCACAGGCACACTAATGAAAAACTGTTTTTT. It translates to CASSQDGHRHTNEKLFF.

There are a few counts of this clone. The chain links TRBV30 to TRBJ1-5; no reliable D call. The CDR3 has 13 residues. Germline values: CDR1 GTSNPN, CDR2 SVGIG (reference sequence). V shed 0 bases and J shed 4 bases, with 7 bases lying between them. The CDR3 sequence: CAWSVDTNQPQHF. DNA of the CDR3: TGTGCCTGGAGTGTTGACACAAATCAGCCCCAGCATTTT.

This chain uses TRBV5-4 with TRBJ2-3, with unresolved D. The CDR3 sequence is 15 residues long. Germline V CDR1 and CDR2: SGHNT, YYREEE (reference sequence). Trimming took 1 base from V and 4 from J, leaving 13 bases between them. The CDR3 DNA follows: TGTGCCAGCAGCTTGTACTGGAGTCCGGCAGATACGCAGTATTTT. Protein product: CASSLYWSPADTQYF. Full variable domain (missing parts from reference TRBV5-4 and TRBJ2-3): ETGVTQSPTHLIKTRGQQVTLRCSSQSGHNTVSWYQQALGQGPQFIFQYYREEENGRGNFPPRFSGLQFPNYSSELNVNALELDDSALYLCASSLYWSPADTQYFGPGTRLTVL.

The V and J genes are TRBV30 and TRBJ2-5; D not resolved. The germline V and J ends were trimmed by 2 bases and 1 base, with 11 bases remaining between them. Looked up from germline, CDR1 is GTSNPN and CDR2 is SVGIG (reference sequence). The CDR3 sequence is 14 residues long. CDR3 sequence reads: CAWSKGLPQETQYF. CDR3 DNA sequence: TGTGCCTGGAGTAAAGGTCTGCCCCAAGAGACCCAGTACTTC.